The count of the clone carrying this T cell receptor beta chain is one. The data stem from a study of blood T cell repertoires in COVID-19. Original handling: Amplifying reference gene primers gave estimates of nucleated cell counts. Method: immunoSEQ multiplex PCR; TCRdb's copy keeps in-frame clones and lacks some. V, J and clone size reflect that table, while D and trimming were determined from the DNA. The sample has roughly 70,000 clones; roughly 90% are singletons. Sequenced material: peripheral blood. This sequence was found in a man in his 70s with active or convalescent COVID-19.

CDR3 loop: CASSQDSLAGGDTQYF. The CDR3 nucleotides read TGCGCCAGCAGCCAGGACTCACTAGCGGGAGGAGATACGCAGTATTTT. The genes are TRBV4-1 and TRBJ2-3; 12 nucleotides match TRBD2. This CDR3 comprises 16 residues. Germline-derived CDR1 and CDR2 are MGHRA and YSYEKL. The trim removed 3 bases at V and 5 bases at J, leaving 6 bases unmatched.